The T cell receptor (beta chain) described here comes from a study of shared clonotypes between healthy human individuals. Regarding the study as a whole: A reduction in generation probabilities was seen for non-shared clonotypes relative to those shared by all four donors. Naive CD4 clonotypes overlapped across several donors at approximately 5%.

The CDR3 runs to 17 residues. V lost 2 bases, J lost 6 bases, and 10 bases stayed unmatched. Germline values: CDR1 ENHRY, CDR2 SYGVKD. Clones were sequenced by immunoSEQ multiplex PCR, and TCRdb holds only the in-frame ones, with some missing. The data hold 650,000 to 700,000 clones, with about nine tenths observed a single time. With regard to this clone: Its antigen is not known.

The source material was memory CD8+ T cells from PBMCs. As for subset: CD45RO+ cells pooled with CCR7-negative TemRA cells. The chain combines TRBV10-3 with TRBJ2-1; 10 nucleotides agree with TRBD2. The TCR sequence derives from a man between 18 and 35 years old in good health. Some clones in this sample may be carry-over from other donors' samples. CDR3 nucleotide sequence: TGTGCCATCAGTGAGCCCGATCTAGCGGGAGAAATCAATGAGCAGTTCTTC. Translation gives CAISEPDLAGEINEQFF.